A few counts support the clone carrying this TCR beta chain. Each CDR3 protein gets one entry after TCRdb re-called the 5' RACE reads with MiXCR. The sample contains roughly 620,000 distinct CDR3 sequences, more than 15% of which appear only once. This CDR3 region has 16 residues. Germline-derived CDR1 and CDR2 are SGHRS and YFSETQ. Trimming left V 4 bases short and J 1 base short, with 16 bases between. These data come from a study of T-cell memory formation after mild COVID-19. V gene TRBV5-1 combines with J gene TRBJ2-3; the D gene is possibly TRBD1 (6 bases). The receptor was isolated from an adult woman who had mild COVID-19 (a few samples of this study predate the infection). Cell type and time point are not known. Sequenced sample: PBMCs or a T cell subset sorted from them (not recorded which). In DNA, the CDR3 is TGCGCCAGCAGCGGGGGAGCAGGGGCAGGCACAGATACGCAGTATTTT. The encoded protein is CASSGGAGAGTDTQYF. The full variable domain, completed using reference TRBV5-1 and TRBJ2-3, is KAGVTQTPRYLIKTRGQQVTLSCSPISGHRSVSWYQQTPGQGLQFLFEYFSETQRNKGNFPGRFSGRQFSNSRSEMNVSTLELGDSALYLCASSGGAGAGTDTQYFGPGTRLTVL.